The source of this TCR beta chain is a study of blood T cells in healthy people across ages. Study-level background: Every two T cells gave about one barcoded beta molecule via template switching.

Notes on this clonotype: Its target is not known. A much more abundant neighbour one base away suggests this may be a read error.

Findings of the study overall: Expanded clonotype shifts may have been confounded, as the donors had an unknown CMV status.

For the second PCR, which ran for roughly 7 to 11 cycles, a sample-barcoded 5' primer and a J-beta primer mix were used. TCRdb passed the 5' RACE reads through MiXCR, listing each CDR3 protein once. The table lists approximately 2,000,000 distinct CDR3 sequences, 39% of them singletons. Sequenced input: blood. This sequence originates from a human donor in good health.

The CDR3 DNA reads TGCAGTGCTAGACGGCAGGGGGTCTATGGCTACACCTTC. Translating it yields CSARRQGVYGYTF. This chain connects TRBV20-1 to TRBJ1-2, with 7 bases matching TRBD1. V lost 2 bases to trimming and J lost 4 bases; unmatched junction nucleotides: 4. Germline CDR1 reads DFQATT; CDR2 reads SNEGSKA (reference sequence). This CDR3 is built from 13 residues.